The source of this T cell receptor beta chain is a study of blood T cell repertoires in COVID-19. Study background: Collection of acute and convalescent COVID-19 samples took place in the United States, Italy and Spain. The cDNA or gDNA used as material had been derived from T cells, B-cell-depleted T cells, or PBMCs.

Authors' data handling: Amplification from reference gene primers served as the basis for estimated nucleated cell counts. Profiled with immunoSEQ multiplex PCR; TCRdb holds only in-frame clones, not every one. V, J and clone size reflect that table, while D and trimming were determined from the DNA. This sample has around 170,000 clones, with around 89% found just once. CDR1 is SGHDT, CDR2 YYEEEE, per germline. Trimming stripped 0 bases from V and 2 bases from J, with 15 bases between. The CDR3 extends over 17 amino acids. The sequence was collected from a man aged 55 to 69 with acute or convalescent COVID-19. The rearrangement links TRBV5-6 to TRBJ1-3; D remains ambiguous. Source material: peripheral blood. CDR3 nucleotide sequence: TGTGCCAGCAGCTTGGCCGGGTTCGGCCCCCCTGGAAACACCATATATTTT. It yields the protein CASSLAGFGPPGNTIYF.